A single sample gave rise to the 16 T cell receptor beta chains below, sequenced in a study of Graves' ophthalmopathy and Graves' hyperthyroidism. As the template, RNA transcripts were used to amplify TCR beta CDR3 regions. First-round RT-PCR employed HTBI primers, with a second-round multiplex PCR after it. TCRdb recomputed calls from the multiplex PCR reads with MiXCR, one row per CDR3 protein. The data hold over 500,000 distinct CDR3 sequences, with around a fifth observed a single time. The sample was peripheral blood. Receptors were obtained from a young woman with stable Graves' hyperthyroidism. Some clones in this sample may be carry-over from other donors' samples.

There are many counts of this clonotype. The chain joins TRBV12-3 or TRBV12-4 to TRBJ2-5, with a possible D match to TRBD1 (6 bases). The CDR3 spans 14 residues. Between the trimmed V and J ends, which lost 0 bases and 10 bases, there was a span of 15 bases. The CDR3 loop is CASSLAGPTRGQYF. CDR3 nucleotides: TGTGCCAGCAGTTTAGCGGGTCCCACCAGGGGCCAGTACTTC.

The chain employs TRBV12-3 or TRBV12-4 and TRBJ2-7; 8 bases agree with TRBD1. CDR3 size: 15 residues. Trimming took 2 bases from V and 7 from J; bases not matched to a gene: 10. This chain's CDR3 is CASSLRGIDRGEQYF. The CDR3 coding sequence is TGTGCCAGCAGTTTACGGGGGATAGACAGGGGAGAGCAGTACTTC.

This clonotype was recorded at least ten times. The chain is built from TRBV10-3 and TRBJ1-2; 7 bases are a match to TRBD1. V dropped 10 bases and J dropped 3; count of bases not matched to a gene: 8. The CDR3 contains 13 residues. CDR1 ENHRY and CDR2 SYGVKD come from the germline V gene. As DNA, the CDR3 is TGTGCCACCTCGACAGGGAAGGACTATGGCTACACCTTC. This translates into CATSTGKDYGYTF.

This rearrangement joins TRBV7-8 to TRBJ2-2; 8 bases map to TRBD1. CDR3 size: 14 residues. The V gene's germline CDR1 is SGHVS and CDR2 FQNEAQ. The V gene end was trimmed by 4 bases and the J gene end by 6 bases; junction bases not matched to a gene: 4. CDR3 in amino acids: CASSSPGGSGELFF. The DNA for the CDR3 is TGTGCCAGCAGCTCGCCAGGGGGCTCCGGGGAGCTGTTTTTT.

The rearrangement uses TRBV7-8 and TRBJ2-7; 8 bases fit TRBD2. This CDR3 region has 13 residues. CDR1 is SGHVS and CDR2 is FQNEAQ in the germline V gene. With 3 bases clipped from V and 4 bases from J, the junction kept 2 bases outside the gene matches. CDR3 region: CASSFSGEYEQYF. CDR3 DNA sequence: TGTGCCAGCAGCTTTAGCGGGGAATACGAGCAGTACTTC.

This clonotype was observed many times. The V call is TRBV2, the J call TRBJ2-5; 10 positions agree with TRBD1. V lost 6 bases to trimming and J lost 5 bases; unmatched junction nucleotides: 6. This CDR3 comprises 14 residues. In germline, CDR1 is SNHLY, CDR2 FYNNEI. The CDR3 sequence is CASRRDRGQETQYF. CDR3 DNA: TGTGCCAGCAGAAGGGACAGGGGACAGGAGACCCAGTACTTC.

J is TRBJ2-5 and V is TRBV11-1, with D perhaps TRBD1 or TRBD2 (6 bases each). CDR3 length: 14 amino acids. The germline gives CDR1 SGHAT, CDR2 FQDESV (reference sequence). V was pared by 3 bases and J by 5 bases, with 13 bases between. The CDR3 here is CASSFAGGRETQYF. The CDR3 DNA is TGTGCCAGCAGCTTCGCTGGGGGGCGGGAGACCCAGTACTTC. The variable domain in full, completed from reference TRBV11-1 and TRBJ2-5, reads EAEVAQSPRYKITEKSQAVAFWCDPISGHATLYWYRQILGQGPELLVQFQDESVVDDSQLPKDRFSAERLKGVDSTLKIQPAELGDSAMYLCASSFAGGRETQYFGPGTRLLVL.

At least ten counts were recorded for this clonotype. The rearrangement uses TRBV7-8 and TRBJ2-5; possibly TRBD1 for D (6 bases). Per the germline V gene, CDR1 is SGHVS and CDR2 is FQNEAQ. The V end lost 5 bases, the J end lost 5 bases, and 18 bases lay between the germline ends. CDR3 length: 15 amino acids. The CDR3 is CASSQETGNGETQYF. DNA for the CDR3: TGTGCCAGCAGCCAGGAAACAGGGAATGGCGAGACCCAGTACTTC.

This clonotype was found a few times. The chain uses TRBV4-1 and TRBJ2-7; D may match TRBD1 or TRBD2 (5 bases each). The V and J ends lost 2 bases and 3 bases respectively, with 11 bases between them. The CDR3 loop spans 14 amino acids. Germline-derived CDR1 and CDR2 are MGHRA and YSYEKL. CDR3 coding DNA: TGCGCCAGCAGCCAATGGGGTGGGGGCTACGAGCAGTACTTC. This translates into CASSQWGGGYEQYF.

This clonotype has at least ten counts. The chain carries TRBV27 and TRBJ1-5, with 8 bases aligning to TRBD1. This CDR3 spans 15 amino acids. The germline CDR1 and CDR2 sequences are MNHEY and SMNVEV (reference sequence). The junction had 10 bases not matched to a gene; V was cut back by 5 bases and J by 7 bases. As DNA, the CDR3 is TGTGCCAGCAGTACCCGACAGGGGTTTTTGCAGCCCCAGCATTTT. Translating it yields CASSTRQGFLQPQHF.

This clonotype was picked up a small number of times. This rearrangement joins TRBV18 to TRBJ1-2; no clear D gene. Germline CDR1 reads KGHSH; CDR2 reads LQKENI. Trimming removed 4 bases at V and 4 bases at J, with 16 bases between. The CDR3 loop spans 15 amino acids. CDR3 DNA sequence: TGTGCCAGCTCACTTCAGTCCGATCCTGGCTATGGCTACACCTTC. This encodes CASSLQSDPGYGYTF.

The sample holds many counts of this clonotype. The V call is TRBV30, the J call TRBJ1-2; D is unclear. V was clipped by 4 bases and J by 1 base, with 7 bases between them. CDR3 length equals 12 residues. Germline loops: CDR1 GTSNPN, CDR2 SVGIG (reference sequence). In DNA form, the CDR3 reads TGTGCCTGGAACCGTCTTAACTATGGCTACACCTTC. Translated, it gives CAWNRLNYGYTF.

This clonotype appeared a few times. This sequence joins TRBV6-5 and TRBJ1-2; a possible D gene is TRBD1 (6 bases). CDR3 length equals 14 residues. Germline CDR1 and CDR2: MNHEY and SVGAGI. V lost 6 bases and J lost 2, with 13 bases in between. The CDR3 loop reads CASSYGQRNYGYTF. CDR3 DNA: TGTGCCAGCAGCTACGGACAGCGCAACTATGGCTACACCTTC.

There are many counts of this clonotype. This chain uses TRBV5-1 with TRBJ2-7; D perhaps matches TRBD1 (6 bases). Looked up from germline, CDR1 is SGHRS and CDR2 is YFSETQ. CDR3 length: 14 amino acids. The germline V and J ends were trimmed by 4 bases and 4 bases, with 15 bases remaining between them. The CDR3 protein is CASSHPDSIYEQYF. DNA of the CDR3: TGCGCCAGCAGCCACCCGGACAGCATATACGAGCAGTACTTC.

This clonotype was recorded many times. The gene calls are TRBV24-1 and TRBJ2-2, with 8 bases identical to TRBD1. Germline CDR1 is KGHDR and CDR2 is SFDVKD. Unmatched junction bases numbered 10, after V lost 5 bases and J lost 6 bases. The CDR3 sequence is 16 residues long. CDR3 sequence (DNA): TGTGCCACCAGTGCTTGGACAGGGAGGACGTCCGGGGAGCTGTTTTTT. Encoded protein: CATSAWTGRTSGELFF.

This clonotype was picked up many times. V is TRBV3-1 and J is TRBJ2-7; tentatively, D is TRBD1 (5 bases). Trimming left V 4 bases short and J 7 bases short, with 8 bases between. Germline values: CDR1 LGHDT, CDR2 YNNKEL (reference sequence). CDR3 length: 11 residues. The chain's CDR3 is CASSRQGEQYF. CDR3 in DNA: TGTGCCAGCAGCCGGCAGGGTGAGCAGTACTTC.